This T cell receptor beta chain stems from a study of T-cell memory formation after mild COVID-19. This clonotype was recorded only once. What it recognizes is unknown. The study's findings and limits: Proof of SARS-CoV-2 specificity was absent for the second-wave clones that crested on day 37.

From the 5' RACE reads, TCRdb called clonotypes with MiXCR, one entry per CDR3 protein. The table includes 120,000 or so distinct CDR3 sequences, about 18% detected once. This CDR3 has 15 amino acids. CDR1 is MNHNY, CDR2 SVGAGI, per germline (reference sequence). Deletions cut 8 bases from V and 7 bases from J, with 24 bases between. The V call is TRBV6-6, the J call TRBJ2-7; D possibly corresponds to TRBD1 (5 bases). The sequence was collected from a man aged 18 to 29 who had mild COVID-19 (a few samples of this study predate the infection). Cell type and time point are not known. The source material was PBMCs or a T cell subset sorted from them (not recorded which). The CDR3 reads CASVAVAGKEGEQYV. Written as DNA, the CDR3 is TGTGCCAGCGTTGCGGTTGCAGGGAAAGAAGGTGAGCAGTACGTC.